What follows are 23 T cell receptor beta chains derived from one specimen sequenced in a study of brain metastases from non-small cell lung cancer. Profiling relied on immunoSEQ multiplex PCR, and the TCRdb table lists in-frame clones only, not all of them. The table includes thousands of clones, over 80% detected once. Sequencing was done on a sample of primary lung tumor tissue. These receptor sequences come from a donor at least 40 years old with non-small cell lung cancer.

Of note for this clone: At one end, the junction sequence differs from germline, possibly due to a read error. This chain joins TRBV5-4 and TRBJ1-6; TRBD1 is a possible D gene (5 bases). Germline values: CDR1 SGHNT, CDR2 YYREEE (reference sequence). The CDR3 covers 13 residues. CDR3 sequence (DNA): TGTGCCAGCAACTTGGGGGACCCCTCACCCCTCCACTTT. It specifies CASNLGDPSPLHF.

The V call is TRBV2, the J call TRBJ1-2; TRBD1 aligns across 7 bases. Germline CDR1 SNHLY, CDR2 FYNNEI. The CDR3 has 14 amino acids. With 4 bases clipped from V and 8 bases from J, the junction kept 10 bases outside the gene matches. The CDR3 sequence: CASSASQGVGGYTF. The CDR3 DNA reads as TGTGCCAGCAGTGCTTCGCAGGGGGTGGGAGGCTACACCTTC.

The chain has TRBV7-2 and TRBJ1-6, with 8 bases aligning to TRBD1. This CDR3 comprises 15 residues. Germline V gene data show CDR1 as SGHTA and CDR2 as FQGNSA. V was clipped by 4 bases and J by 10 bases; unmatched bases: 9. In DNA form, the CDR3 reads TGTGCCAGCAGCTCGAGAGACAGGGGAAAGTCACCCCTCCACTTT. This encodes CASSSRDRGKSPLHF.

The chain joins TRBV21-1 to TRBJ2-7; whether TRBD1, the table's D call, matches the DNA was not checked. TRBV21-1 is designated a pseudogene. The CDR3 has 16 residues. The CDR3 sequence is CASSKGVGTEVYEQYF. The DNA for the CDR3 is TGTGCCAGCAGCAAAGGGGTCGGGACAGAGGTCTACGAACAGTACTTC.

For this clone: An end of the junction differs from the germline gene, which may be a read error. The same CDR3 arises from other DNA sequences in this sample as well. This rearrangement joins TRBV18 to TRBJ2-2; TRBD2 matches 9 bases. Looked up from germline, CDR1 is KGHSH and CDR2 is LQKENI. CDR3 length: 18 residues. The CDR3: CASSPRGGGALNTGELFF. CDR3 sequence (DNA): TGTGCCAGCTCACCACGAGGCGGGGGGGCTCTGAACACTGGGGAGCTGTTTTTT.

Note on this clone: The junction does not match germline at one end; this may be a read error. The chain carries TRBV12-3 or TRBV12-4 and TRBJ2-7; tentative D call: TRBD1 (5 bases). The CDR3 has 12 amino acids. The CDR3 nucleotides read TGTGCTAGCAGTTTATTTAGACAGGAGCAGTACTTC. Encoded protein: CASSLFRQEQYF.

In DNA, the CDR3 is TGTGCCAGCAGCTTAACCGGGACAGGACTCTATGGCTACACCTTC. Encoded protein: CASSLTGTGLYGYTF. The chain couples TRBV7-9 to TRBJ1-2, with 8 bases matching TRBD1. The CDR3 has 15 amino acids. Germline CDR1 SEHNR, CDR2 FQNEAQ (reference sequence). V trimming: 2 bases; J trimming: 4 bases; junction bases outside the gene matches: 6.

This chain uses TRBV7-9 with TRBJ1-2; D gene unclear. The CDR3 is 14 residues long. Deletions cut 5 bases from V and 5 bases from J, with 15 bases between. Germline-derived CDR1 and CDR2 are SEHNR and FQNEAQ (reference sequence). CDR3 residues: CASSRPGEVYGYTF. The DNA for the CDR3 is TGTGCCAGCAGCCGCCCCGGCGAGGTTTATGGCTACACCTTC.

The chain uses TRBV10-3 and TRBJ1-6, with 8 bases that match TRBD1. Losses at the gene ends were 1 base for V and 13 bases for J; bases not matched to a gene: 12. The CDR3 extends over 16 amino acids. Germline CDR1 and CDR2: ENHRY and SYGVKD. The DNA of the CDR3 is TGTGCCATCAGTGAGTGTCGTGGACAGGGAGTATCCCCCCTCCACTTT. It specifies CAISECRGQGVSPLHF.

This clone came up once. The gene calls are TRBV15 and TRBJ1-6; perhaps TRBD1 as D (5 bases). V shed 4 bases and J shed 6 bases, with 10 bases lying between them. The germline V gene encodes CDR1 LNHNV and CDR2 YYDKDF (reference sequence). This CDR3 has 14 residues. The CDR3, as DNA: TGTGCCACCAGCACAGGGAACGGTAATTCACCCCTCCACTTT. Translation: CATSTGNGNSPLHF.

The V call is TRBV7-9, the J call TRBJ1-1, with 7 bases identical to TRBD1. V was pared by 3 bases and J by 4 bases, with 2 bases of the junction left unmatched. Germline V CDR1 and CDR2: SEHNR, FQNEAQ (reference sequence). The CDR3 extends over 13 amino acids. CDR3 sequence reads: CASSLTGTTEAFF. CDR3 nucleotide sequence: TGTGCCAGCAGCTTGACAGGGACCACTGAAGCTTTCTTT. Filled out from reference TRBV7-9 and TRBJ1-1, the complete variable domain reads DTGVSQNPRHKITKRGQNVTFRCDPISEHNRLYWYRQTLGQGPEFLTYFQNEAQLEKSRLLSDRFSAERPKGSFSTLEIQRTEQGDSAMYLCASSLTGTTEAFFGQGTRLTVV.

V is TRBV9 and J is TRBJ2-2; no clear D. The germline V gene has CDR1 SGDLS and CDR2 YYNGEE. This CDR3 is built from 14 residues. Trimming removed 3 bases from V and 4 bases from J, with 10 bases in between. CDR3 coding DNA: TGTGCCAGCAGCGCGACTCGGGCCACCGGGGAGCTGTTTTTT. Protein: CASSATRATGELFF.

The V and J genes are TRBV3-1 (or the pseudogene TRBV3-2) and TRBJ2-1, with D possibly being TRBD1 or TRBD2 (6 bases each). V lost 3 bases and J lost 5, with 20 bases in between. Germline V CDR1 and CDR2: LGHDT, YNNKEL (reference sequence). The CDR3 spans 17 residues. The CDR3 DNA follows: TGTGCCAGCAGCCATCAGGGGACTTCTGGTCCGCACAATGAGCAGTTCTTC. It yields the protein CASSHQGTSGPHNEQFF.

This clone was seen a handful of times. The chain has TRBV28 and TRBJ2-3; 7 bases agree with TRBD1. Losses at the gene ends were 6 bases for V and 4 bases for J; bases not matched to a gene: 13. The CDR3 is made up of 16 amino acids. The germline gives CDR1 MDHEN, CDR2 SYDVKM. The CDR3 region is CASSSISGGAADTQYF. The CDR3 DNA is TGTGCCAGCAGCTCCATCTCAGGGGGAGCGGCAGATACGCAGTATTTT.

This chain links TRBV11-2 with TRBJ1-6; 8 bases are a match to TRBD1. J lost 5 bases, V lost 4 bases, and 13 bases had no gene match. The CDR3 consists of 18 residues. In germline, CDR1 is SGHAT, CDR2 FQNNGV. The CDR3 spells CASSYRQGRQWDNSPLHF. The DNA of the CDR3 is TGTGCCAGCAGCTACAGACAGGGGCGGCAGTGGGATAATTCACCCCTCCACTTT.

The rearrangement links TRBV18 to TRBJ2-7; no clear D. Germline values: CDR1 KGHSH, CDR2 LQKENI. The CDR3 has 14 amino acids. Between the trimmed V and J ends, which lost 1 base and 4 bases, there was a span of 11 bases. CDR3 in amino acids: CASSPRADSYEQYF. The CDR3 nucleotides are TGTGCCAGCTCACCACGGGCAGATTCATACGAGCAGTACTTC.

The chain employs TRBV4-3 and TRBJ1-6; D is uncertain. Germline-derived CDR1 and CDR2 are LGHNA and YSLEER. The V gene lost 0 bases and the J gene lost 8 bases, with 8 bases spanning the gap. The CDR3 length is 14 residues. The CDR3 coding sequence is TGCGCCAGCAGCCAAGAACACGGAGATTCACCCCTCCACTTT. Encoded protein: CASSQEHGDSPLHF.

On this clone: Other DNA sequences from this sample encode an identical CDR3 as well. V usage is TRBV10-3 and J usage is TRBJ2-3; perhaps TRBD2 as D (6 bases). The CDR3 covers 16 residues. Germline loops: CDR1 ENHRY, CDR2 SYGVKD. The CDR3 region has the DNA TGTGCTACCACCCGGTTGGGTAGCGGAAGCACAGATACGCAGTATTTT. It translates to CATTRLGSGSTDTQYF.

V usage is TRBV19 and J usage is TRBJ1-4; tentatively, D is TRBD1 (6 bases). This CDR3 has 18 residues. V was cut by 8 bases and J by 8 bases, with 30 bases left in between. CDR1 is LNHDA, CDR2 SQIVND, per germline (reference sequence). The CDR3 DNA is TGTGCCAGTTCCCGGCAGGGGCCCACCAGGGTTGAAGGGGAAAAACTGTTTTTT. It encodes CASSRQGPTRVEGEKLFF. Variable domain in full (rest from reference TRBV19 and TRBJ1-4): DGGITQSPKYLFRKEGQNVTLSCEQNLNHDAMYWYRQDPGQGLRLIYYSQIVNDFQKGDIAEGYSVSREKKESFPLTVTSAQKNPTAFYLCASSRQGPTRVEGEKLFFGSGTQLSVL.

The chain carries TRBV19 and TRBJ1-2; 7 positions agree with TRBD1. The trim removed 4 bases at V and 3 bases at J, leaving 2 bases unmatched. Germline V gives CDR1 LNHDA, CDR2 SQIVND (reference sequence). The CDR3 has 13 amino acids. The DNA of the CDR3 is TGTGCCAGTAGTAGACAGGGTTACTATGGCTACACCTTC. This sequence encodes CASSRQGYYGYTF.

Points on this clone: Given a much more abundant clone one base away, this may be a read error. This CDR3 is also generated by other DNA sequences in the sample. The chain carries TRBV2 and TRBJ2-7; 7 bases align to TRBD1. CDR3 size: 16 residues. Germline V lookup: CDR1 SNHLY, CDR2 FYNNEI. The CDR3 DNA reads TGTGCTAGCAATCGTGCCCTGGGGGACAGCTCCTACGAGCAGTACTTC. Its protein is CASNRALGDSSYEQYF.

The chain employs TRBV5-1 and TRBJ2-7; 7 bases agree with TRBD1. With 1 base clipped from V and 5 bases from J, the junction kept 9 bases outside the gene matches. The CDR3 is made up of 15 amino acids. Germline V gives CDR1 SGHRS, CDR2 YFSETQ. CDR3 residues: CASSLNGQGGDEQYF. The CDR3, as DNA: TGCGCCAGCAGCTTGAATGGTCAAGGGGGCGACGAGCAGTACTTC.

The chain links TRBV4-2 to TRBJ2-7; 7 bases agree with TRBD1. The CDR3 runs 15 residues. The V gene end was trimmed by 1 base and the J gene end by 2 bases; junction bases not matched to a gene: 5. The germline CDR1 and CDR2 sequences are LGHNA and YNFKEQ. CDR3 in amino acids: CASSQGQGEAYEQYF. CDR3 coding DNA: TGTGCCAGCAGCCAAGGACAGGGCGAGGCCTACGAGCAGTACTTC.